A selection of T cell receptor beta chains follows, all from one sample in a study of blood T cells in healthy people across ages. TCRdb passed the 5' RACE reads through MiXCR, listing each CDR3 protein once. The data contain over 500,000 distinct CDR3 sequences, over 40% of them singletons. The sequencing input was blood. Receptors originate from a woman aged 80 or over in good health. Each CDR3 is given with its conserved first and last residue. D genes are given only for firm matches. Not every row has a clone size; where given, it reads once, few, many or a size class.

j_gene: TRBJ2-1
d_gene: NA
v_gene: TRBV6-5
abundance: many
CDR3aa: CASSYVHANNEQFF
CDR3nt: TGTGCCAGCAGTTACGTGCACGCAAACAATGAGCAGTTCTTC

j_gene: TRBJ2-7
d_gene: NA
v_gene: TRBV6-6
abundance: NA
CDR3aa: CASSYSTLGEQYF
CDR3nt: TGTGCCAGCAGTTACTCGACCCTCGGGGAGCAGTACTTC

j_gene: TRBJ1-2
d_gene: NA
v_gene: TRBV3-1
abundance: NA
CDR3aa: CASSQDLGTANYGYTF
CDR3nt: TGTGCCAGCAGCCAAGATCTCGGGACTGCTAACTATGGCTACACCTTC

j_gene: TRBJ1-2
d_gene: TRBD1
v_gene: TRBV2
abundance: NA
CDR3aa: CASSHGQGKVSGYTF
CDR3nt: TGTGCCAGCAGCCACGGACAGGGAAAGGTTTCGGGCTACACCTTC

j_gene: TRBJ2-1
d_gene: NA
v_gene: TRBV11-2
abundance: few
CDR3aa: CASAQEIGEQFF
CDR3nt: TGTGCCAGCGCCCAGGAGATCGGTGAGCAGTTCTTC

j_gene: TRBJ1-2
d_gene: NA
v_gene: TRBV7-9
abundance: few
CDR3aa: CASSVAERYGYTF
CDR3nt: TGTGCCAGCAGCGTTGCAGAGCGCTATGGCTACACCTTC

j_gene: TRBJ2-3
d_gene: NA
v_gene: TRBV27
abundance: NA
CDR3aa: CASSPVTGTDTQYF
CDR3nt: TGTGCCAGCAGTCCAGTGACAGGCACAGATACGCAGTATTTT

j_gene: TRBJ2-5
d_gene: NA
v_gene: TRBV27
abundance: many
CDR3aa: CASTQETQYF
CDR3nt: TGTGCCAGCACGCAAGAGACCCAGTACTTC

j_gene: TRBJ1-5
d_gene: NA
v_gene: TRBV6-6
abundance: once
CDR3aa: CASRWDRNNQPQHF
CDR3nt: TGTGCCAGCAGGTGGGACCGCAACAATCAGCCCCAGCATTTT

j_gene: TRBJ2-1
d_gene: NA
v_gene: TRBV24-1
abundance: NA
CDR3aa: CATSDPTFWAAEQFF
CDR3nt: TGTGCCACCAGTGACCCCACATTTTGGGCGGCTGAGCAGTTCTTC

j_gene: TRBJ2-1
d_gene: TRBD2
v_gene: TRBV7-2
abundance: many
CDR3aa: CASSSTSGVYNEQFF
CDR3nt: TGCGCCAGCAGCTCGACTAGCGGGGTATACAATGAGCAGTTCTTC

j_gene: TRBJ2-5
d_gene: NA
v_gene: TRBV30
abundance: NA
CDR3aa: CAWSVTGTTQETQYF
CDR3nt: TGTGCCTGGAGTGTAACAGGAACAACCCAAGAGACCCAGTACTTC

j_gene: TRBJ1-1
d_gene: NA
v_gene: TRBV29-1
abundance: few
CDR3aa: CSVGESIRVNTEAFF
CDR3nt: TGCAGCGTTGGGGAATCCATAAGGGTGAACACTGAAGCTTTCTTT

j_gene: TRBJ2-3
d_gene: TRBD2
v_gene: TRBV20-1
abundance: NA
CDR3aa: CSAQRLAGGPDTQYF
CDR3nt: TGCAGTGCCCAGAGACTAGCGGGGGGCCCAGATACGCAGTATTTT

j_gene: TRBJ1-1
d_gene: NA
v_gene: TRBV18
abundance: NA
CDR3aa: CASSPERARNTEAFF
CDR3nt: TGTGCCAGCTCACCAGAAAGGGCCCGGAACACTGAAGCTTTCTTT

j_gene: TRBJ2-1
d_gene: NA
v_gene: TRBV10-3
abundance: few
CDR3aa: CAITDSYNEQFF
CDR3nt: TGTGCCATTACGGACTCGTACAATGAGCAGTTCTTC

j_gene: TRBJ1-1
d_gene: NA
v_gene: TRBV10-2
abundance: NA
CDR3aa: CASSESVEGTEAFF
CDR3nt: TGCGCCAGCAGTGAGTCGGTGGAGGGCACTGAAGCTTTCTTT

j_gene: TRBJ1-5
d_gene: NA
v_gene: TRBV20-1
abundance: NA
CDR3aa: CGARDPAGRNQPKHF
CDR3nt: TGCGGTGCTAGAGATCCGGCAGGCCGCAATCAGCCCAAGCATTTT

j_gene: TRBJ2-6
d_gene: NA
v_gene: TRBV28
abundance: NA
CDR3aa: CANSPHRSGANVLTF
CDR3nt: TGTGCCAACAGTCCACACCGCTCTGGGGCCAACGTCCTGACTTTC